These 13 T cell receptor beta chains were all obtained from the same sample, sequenced in a study of T-cell reconstitution after alpha-beta-depleted transplantation in children. Unique molecular identifiers featured in how the TCRbeta library was prepared. TCRdb processed the PCR reads anew with MiXCR; each CDR3 protein has one entry. The table records about 830,000 distinct CDR3 sequences, roughly 16% of them present only once. The sample was PBMCs, mostly from graft donor cells, taken 360 days after TCRalphabeta/CD19-depleted stem cell transplant. The receptors shown here come from a male patient aged 10-17 years who had a stem cell transplant for acute lymphoblastic leukemia, so the T cells may come from the graft donor.

This clonotype was seen more than once but under ten times. V usage is TRBV7-3 and J usage is TRBJ2-1; 7 nucleotides align to TRBD1. Germline lookup yields CDR1 SGHTA and CDR2 FQGTGA. The CDR3 is 15 residues long. V shed 4 bases, J shed 2 bases, and the junction held 5 bases outside the gene matches. The CDR3 spells CASSYDRATYNEQFF. For the CDR3, the DNA is TGTGCCAGCAGCTATGACAGGGCCACCTACAATGAGCAGTTCTTC.

The rearrangement links TRBV20-1 to TRBJ1-1; TRBD1 is a possible D gene (5 bases). CDR1 and CDR2 from the germline V gene are DFQATT and SNEGSKA (reference sequence). The CDR3 is 12 amino acids. V gave up 5 bases and J gave up 4 bases, with 11 bases separating them. The CDR3 sequence: CSAPGGGTEAFF. CDR3 coding DNA: TGCAGTGCTCCTGGGGGTGGCACTGAAGCTTTCTTT.

The table lists this clonotype with a few counts. V is TRBV12-3 or TRBV12-4 and J is TRBJ2-7; 8 bases match TRBD1. The CDR3 is 14 amino acids. Germline trimming cut 5 bases from V and 6 bases from J; bases unmatched to any gene: 9. In nucleotides, the CDR3 is TGTGCCAGCAGTCCCCGGGACAGGAGCTCCGAGCAGTACTTC. Residues: CASSPRDRSSEQYF.

This sequence joins TRBV6-1 and TRBJ1-2; 10 bases agree with TRBD1. Losses at the gene ends were 1 base for V and 4 bases for J; bases not matched to a gene: 3. Germline loops: CDR1 MNHNS, CDR2 SASEGT. The CDR3 is made up of 15 amino acids. This CDR3 reads CASSEGQGAGYGYTF. Here the CDR3 DNA reads TGTGCCAGCAGTGAAGGACAGGGGGCTGGCTATGGCTACACCTTC.

This chain connects TRBV11-1 to TRBJ2-4, with D unresolved. The CDR3 consists of 12 residues. Germline CDR1 SGHAT, CDR2 FQDESV (reference sequence). The V end was cut by 1 base, the J end by 13 bases, with 11 bases between. DNA for the CDR3: TGTGCCAGCAGCTTAGTCGTCTCCAAGCAGTACTTC. This encodes CASSLVVSKQYF. The entire variable domain, with the rest obtained from reference TRBV11-1 and TRBJ2-4, is as follows: EAEVAQSPRYKITEKSQAVAFWCDPISGHATLYWYRQILGQGPELLVQFQDESVVDDSQLPKDRFSAERLKGVDSTLKIQPAELGDSAMYLCASSLVVSKQYFGAGTRLSVL.

At least ten counts were recorded for this clonotype. The chain is built from TRBV12-3 or TRBV12-4 and TRBJ2-7, with unresolved D. The V end was cut by 0 bases, the J end by 0 bases, with 6 bases between. The CDR3 covers 14 residues. CDR3 region: CASSLAGYSYEQYF. CDR3 DNA sequence: TGTGCCAGCAGTTTAGCAGGTTACTCCTACGAGCAGTACTTC.

The CDR3 bases are TGTGCCAGCAGCGTAGGCGGACTAGCAAGTCGCGAGCAGTACTTC. Translation gives CASSVGGLASREQYF. The rearrangement joins TRBV9 to TRBJ2-7; 8 bases are shared with TRBD2. Trimming cost V 0 bases and J 6 bases; bases outside gene matches: 8. CDR1 is SGDLS and CDR2 is YYNGEE in the germline V gene. The CDR3 sequence is 15 residues long.

This chain links TRBV6-5 with TRBJ2-5; the D call may be TRBD1 or TRBD2 (5 bases each). CDR3 length equals 14 residues. Trimming removed 3 bases at V and 2 bases at J, with 10 bases between. In germline, CDR1 is MNHEY, CDR2 SVGAGI. The CDR3 nucleotides read TGTGCCAGCAGTTATTTTGGGGGTCAAGAGACCCAGTACTTC. Translating gives CASSYFGGQETQYF.

This clonotype was observed a handful of times. The V and J genes are TRBV7-9 and TRBJ2-4; tentative D call: TRBD2 (6 bases). The CDR3 spans 13 residues. The germline V gene has CDR1 SEHNR and CDR2 FQNEAQ (reference sequence). V was trimmed by 8 bases and J by 8 bases, leaving 16 bases between them. The CDR3: CASRRDLMDIQYF. The CDR3 coding sequence is TGTGCCAGCCGCCGGGACTTGATGGACATTCAGTACTTC. Based on the CDR3 plus reference TRBV7-9 and TRBJ2-4, the full variable domain is DTGVSQNPRHKITKRGQNVTFRCDPISEHNRLYWYRQTLGQGPEFLTYFQNEAQLEKSRLLSDRFSAERPKGSFSTLEIQRTEQGDSAMYLCASRRDLMDIQYFGAGTRLSVL.

This clonotype occurred a few times. CDR3 nucleotides: TGTGCCAGCAGCTTAGGGGTCCGGGATCGGGAGCAGTACTTC. It is translated as CASSLGVRDREQYF. The chain carries TRBV11-2 and TRBJ2-7; D perhaps matches TRBD2 (5 bases). This CDR3 comprises 14 residues. V lost 1 base and J lost 7, with 14 bases in between. The germline V gene encodes CDR1 SGHAT and CDR2 FQNNGV.

This clonotype was recorded at least ten times. This rearrangement joins TRBV20-1 to TRBJ2-7, with 8 positions matching TRBD2. The CDR3 runs to 14 residues. Germline loops: CDR1 DFQATT, CDR2 SNEGSKA (reference sequence). V was clipped by 2 bases and J by 2 bases; unmatched bases: 5. The CDR3 loop reads CSARLAGSAYEQYF. The CDR3, as DNA: TGCAGTGCTAGATTAGCGGGGTCAGCCTACGAGCAGTACTTC.

This clonotype was counted only a few times. The V gene is TRBV6-1, the J gene TRBJ2-1; D call uncertain. Germline V CDR1 and CDR2: MNHNS, SASEGT. This CDR3 spans 15 amino acids. Trimming shortened V by 6 bases and J by 0 bases, and 12 bases separated the two germline ends. For the CDR3, the DNA is TGTGCCAGCAGCCCCTCAGGACCCTCCTACAATGAGCAGTTCTTC. Its protein product is CASSPSGPSYNEQFF.

The chain combines TRBV3-1 with TRBJ2-7; 7 nucleotides match TRBD1. The junction had 6 bases not matched to a gene; V was cut back by 4 bases and J by 0 bases. The CDR3 loop spans 15 amino acids. The germline V gene has CDR1 LGHDT and CDR2 YNNKEL (reference sequence). CDR3 residues: CASSPLQGHSYEQYF. CDR3 nucleotides: TGTGCCAGCAGCCCGTTACAGGGGCACTCCTACGAGCAGTACTTC.